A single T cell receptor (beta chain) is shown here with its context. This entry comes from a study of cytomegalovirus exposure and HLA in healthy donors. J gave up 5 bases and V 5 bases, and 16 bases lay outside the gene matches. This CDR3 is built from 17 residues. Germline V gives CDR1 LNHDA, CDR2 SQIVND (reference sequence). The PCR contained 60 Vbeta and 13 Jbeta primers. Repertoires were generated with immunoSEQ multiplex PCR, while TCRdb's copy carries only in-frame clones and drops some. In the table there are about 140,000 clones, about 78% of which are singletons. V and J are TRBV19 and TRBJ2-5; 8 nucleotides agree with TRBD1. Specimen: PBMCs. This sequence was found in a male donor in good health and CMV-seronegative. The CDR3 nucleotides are TGTGCCAGTAGTCCCTTTCCCGGGACAGGCCTGCCCGAGACCCAGTACTTC. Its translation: CASSPFPGTGLPETQYF.